The rows below give T cell receptor beta chains drawn from one sample of a study of radiotherapy plus CTLA-4 blockade in lung cancer. The method was immunoSEQ multiplex PCR; TCRdb's version includes in-frame clones alone and lacks a portion of them. The table shows 75,000 to 100,000 clones, with roughly 74% occurring only once. The material sequenced was peripheral blood, taken from a patient treated with radiotherapy plus ipilimumab. The receptor source for this set is a human donor with non-small cell lung cancer who had a partial response to radiotherapy plus ipilimumab. Some clones in this sample may be carry-over from other donors' samples. The CDR3 runs from the conserved cysteine through the conserved F or W. A D gene is named only where the DNA matches it firmly. Clone size is given for some rows only: seen once, a few or many times, or a class if the clone is expanded.

-	TRBJ1-4	TRBV19	-	13	TGTGCCAGTAGTCCCCGGGTTAATGAAAAACTGTTTTTT	CASSPRVNEKLFF
-	TRBJ1-5	TRBV4-1	once	17	TGCGCCAGCAGCCAAGATATCCGCAGGGGCGGGAGTCAGCCCCAGCATTTT	CASSQDIRRGGSQPQHF
TRBD2	TRBJ2-3	TRBV7-3	-	16	TGTGCCAGCAGCCCCGGACTAGCGGGACTCTCAGATACGCAGTATTTT	CASSPGLAGLSDTQYF
-	TRBJ1-2	TRBV4-2	few	15	TGTGCCAGCAGCCAAAATACGAGAACTAACTATGGCTACACCTTC	CASSQNTRTNYGYTF
TRBD1	TRBJ1-6	TRBV5-1	-	15	TGCGCCAGCAGGGGTATCGGACAGGGATCTTCACCCCTCCACTTT	CASRGIGQGSSPLHF
-	TRBJ2-3	TRBV19	-	13	TGTGCCAGTAGTACCGGGGTCCCAGATACGCAGTATTTT	CASSTGVPDTQYF
TRBD1	TRBJ2-1	TRBV5-1	-	15	TGCGCCAGCAGCCCAGCTGGACAGGGGTACAATGAGCAGTTCTTC	CASSPAGQGYNEQFF
TRBD2	TRBJ2-3	TRBV13	-	15	TGTGCCAGCAGCTTAAGAGCGGGAGGAACAGATACGCAGTATTTT	CASSLRAGGTDTQYF
-	TRBJ2-5	TRBV4-2	few	11	TGTGCCAGCAGCCAAGGCGGGACCCAGTACTTC	CASSQGGTQYF
TRBD2	TRBJ2-7	TRBV7-2	-	14	TGTGCCAGCAGCTATCTAGCGGGGTTCGACGAGCAGTACTTC	CASSYLAGFDEQYF
-	TRBJ1-5	TRBV28	-	14	TGTGCCAGCAGCCTGGCTTACCCAAATCAGCCCCAGCATTTT	CASSLAYPNQPQHF
TRBD2	TRBJ2-7	TRBV5-1	-	17	TGCGCCAGCAGCCCCACCTGGACTAGCGACTTGTCCTACGAGCAGTACTTC	CASSPTWTSDLSYEQYF
-	TRBJ1-5	TRBV6-1	-	15	TGTGCCAGCAGCGGACAGACATATAGCAATCAGCCCCAGCATTTT	CASSGQTYSNQPQHF
-	TRBJ2-3	TRBV7-3	-	13	TGTGCCAGCAGCTTAGTAGTTACAGATACGCAGTATTTT	CASSLVVTDTQYF
TRBD2	TRBJ2-6	TRBV28	-	19	TGTGCCAGCAGTTTGGCACGGGGGGGGTTAGGGACTGGGGCCAACGTCCTGACTTTC	CASSLARGGLGTGANVLTF
-	TRBJ1-5	TRBV28	once	14	TGTGCCAGCAGTTTGGGCCGTGGGAATCAGCCCCAGCATTTT	CASSLGRGNQPQHF
-	TRBJ2-7	TRBV2	-	15	TGTGCCAGCAGCGACCCAATGACAGGGAGGTACGAGCAGTACTTC	CASSDPMTGRYEQYF
TRBD2	TRBJ2-5	TRBV7-9	-	14	TGTGCCAGCAGCGGGGGACTAGCGGGAGGAGAGCAGTACTTC	CASSGGLAGGEQYF
-	TRBJ2-3	TRBV19	-	14	TGTGCCAGTACAGGGAGGTTACGCACAGATACGCAGTATTTT	CASTGRLRTDTQYF
TRBD1	TRBJ2-3	TRBV4-1	-	16	TGCGCCAGCAGCCAACCGGACAGGGGAGATGTGGATACGCAGTATTTT	CASSQPDRGDVDTQYF
-	TRBJ2-7	TRBV6-6	-	15	TGTGCCAGCAGTGAGACTAGCAGGGGCTCAGGGGAGCAGTACTTC	CASSETSRGSGEQYF
TRBD1	TRBJ2-5	TRBV29-1	-	14	TGCAGCGTTGCTGGACAGGGGTACCAAGAGACCCAGTACTTC	CSVAGQGYQETQYF
-	TRBJ2-1	TRBV5-6	-	17	TGTGCCAGCCTACCTCTAGGACTTTCCCGAAAAAACAATGAGCAGTTCTTC	CASLPLGLSRKNNEQFF
TRBD1	TRBJ2-7	TRBV11-2	-	16	TGTGCCAGCAGCTTAGCGCCCGGACAGGGTAAAGGCGAGCAGTACTTC	CASSLAPGQGKGEQYF
-	TRBJ1-2	TRBV6-5	few	14	TGTGCCAGCAGCCCCCAAGTGACTGGCTATGGCTACACCTTC	CASSPQVTGYGYTF
-	TRBJ2-2	TRBV9	-	16	TGTGCCAGCAGCGCCAGGGGAACTGCTCGGACCGGGGAGTTGTTTTTT	CASSARGTARTGELFF
TRBD2	TRBJ2-5	TRBV5-4	-	17	TGTGCCAGCAGCTCAGACACGGCGCGGGGGGCCCAAGAGACCCAGTACTTC	CASSSDTARGAQETQYF
TRBD1	TRBJ2-7	TRBV5-3	-	15	TGTGCCAGAAGCTCCGACAGGGGGATCACCTACGAGCAGTACTTC	CARSSDRGITYEQYF
-	TRBJ2-7	TRBV28	-	14	TGTGCCAGCAAAGCCGGGACTGGGACCTACGAGCAGTACTTC	CASKAGTGTYEQYF
TRBD2	TRBJ2-3	TRBV19	-	15	TGTGCCAGTACGACTAGCGGGGGGGGTCGGGGTACGCAGTATTTT	CASTTSGGGRGTQYF
-	TRBJ1-1	TRBV29-1	-	13	TGCAGCGTCCTACAGGTCCAAGGCACTGAAGCTTTCTTT	CSVLQVQGTEAFF
TRBD2	TRBJ2-7	TRBV28	once	14	TGTGCCAGCAAAAGGGTAGCGGGTTTCTACGAGCAGTACTTC	CASKRVAGFYEQYF
-	TRBJ2-5	TRBV11-2	-	13	TGTGCCAGCAGCTTAGCCTCGGGGGAGACCCAGTACTTC	CASSLASGETQYF
-	TRBJ2-5	TRBV6-4	-	15	TGTGCCAGCAGTAAGACAGCGACCCTTGGCGAGACCCAGTACTTC	CASSKTATLGETQYF
-	TRBJ2-7	TRBV4-2	few	17	TGTGCCAGCAGCCAAGATCGGGGACGGGGGAGCTCCTACGAGCAGTACTTC	CASSQDRGRGSSYEQYF
-	TRBJ2-5	TRBV7-9	few	16	TGTGCCAGCAGCTACCCCCTTTTTGCCCCGGGGGAGACCCAGTACTTC	CASSYPLFAPGETQYF
TRBD2	TRBJ2-1	TRBV7-8	once	15	TGTGCCAGCAGCTCGCGACTAGCGGGCGTCTATGAGCAGTTCTTC	CASSSRLAGVYEQFF
TRBD1	TRBJ1-5	TRBV5-1	-	18	TGCGCCAGCAGCCAATGGGACAGGGGGCAGGATTGTACTCAGCCCCAGCATTTT	CASSQWDRGQDCTQPQHF
TRBD1	TRBJ1-5	TRBV6-6	-	15	TGTGCCAGCAGCCCTGACAGGGGATTAGGTCAGCCCCAGCATTTT	CASSPDRGLGQPQHF
-	TRBJ2-7	TRBV7-9	-	14	TGTGCCAGCAGCTTGCGTGGCGCCGCCAGCGAGCAGTACTTC	CASSLRGAASEQYF
TRBD2	TRBJ2-5	TRBV5-1	-	15	TGCGCCAGCAGCTTAGTAGCGGGAGGGCCAGAGACCCAGTACTTC	CASSLVAGGPETQYF
TRBD1	TRBJ2-1	TRBV7-3	-	16	TGTGCCAGCAGCCCAGGGACAGTACTCACTCGGAATGAGCAGTTCTTC	CASSPGTVLTRNEQFF
TRBD1	TRBJ2-7	TRBV2	-	13	TGTGCCAGCGGGGGACAGGAAGGTCCCGAGCAGTACTTC	CASGGQEGPEQYF
-	TRBJ1-2	TRBV10-3	-	13	TGTGCCATCACCGGGGATGGAGGATATGGCTACACCTTC	CAITGDGGYGYTF
-	TRBJ1-2	TRBV7-9	-	14	TGTGCCAGCAGCCTGGGGGCTTTCAAAGGTGGCTACACCTTC	CASSLGAFKGGYTF
-	TRBJ2-5	TRBV5-8	-	13	TGTGCCAGCAGCCCGGGTTTCCAAGAGACCCAGTACTTC	CASSPGFQETQYF
-	TRBJ2-6	TRBV7-8	once	15	TGTGCCAGCAGCCCGCGTATCTTCGGGGCCAACGTCCTGACTTTC	CASSPRIFGANVLTF
-	TRBJ1-4	TRBV7-9	-	14	TGTGCCAGCAGCTTAGCAGGGGGATACGAAAAACTGTTTTTT	CASSLAGGYEKLFF
TRBD1	TRBJ1-1	TRBV7-8	-	14	TGTGCCAGCAGCTTTGGGACAGGGATGTCAGAAGCTTTCTTT	CASSFGTGMSEAFF
-	TRBJ1-2	TRBV29-1	-	14	TGCAGCGAGGCTGGGGAGGCAAACCTCTATGGCTACACCTTC	CSEAGEANLYGYTF
-	TRBJ2-3	TRBV5-1	-	13	TGCGCCAGCAGCGGGGACACCCCAGATACGCAGTATTTT	CASSGDTPDTQYF
TRBD1	TRBJ2-7	TRBV5-1	many	14	TGCGCCAGCAGCTTCTCGGGACAGGGCTACGAGCAGTACTTC	CASSFSGQGYEQYF
TRBD1	TRBJ2-5	TRBV18	once	13	TGTGCCAGCTCATTGGGACAGAGAGAGACCCAGTACTTC	CASSLGQRETQYF
-	TRBJ1-4	TRBV28	-	14	TGTGCCAGCAGTTTAGGGCAGGGGCACGAAAAACTGTTTTTT	CASSLGQGHEKLFF
TRBD1	TRBJ2-3	TRBV19	-	16	TGTGCCAGTAGTACTCGGGACAGGATCAGCACAGATACGCAGTATTTT	CASSTRDRISTDTQYF